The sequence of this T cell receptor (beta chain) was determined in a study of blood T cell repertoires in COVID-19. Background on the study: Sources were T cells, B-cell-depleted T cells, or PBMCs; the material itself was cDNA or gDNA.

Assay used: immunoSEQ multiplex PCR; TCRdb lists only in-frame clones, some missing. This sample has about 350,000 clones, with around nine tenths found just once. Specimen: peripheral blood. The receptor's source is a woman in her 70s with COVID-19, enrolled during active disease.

The CDR3: CASRQGAPYEQYF. The CDR3 region has the DNA TGTGCCAGCAGGCAGGGGGCTCCCTACGAGCAGTACTTC. This rearrangement joins TRBV12-3 or TRBV12-4 to TRBJ2-7; 8 bases align to TRBD1. J was trimmed by 2 bases and V by 6 bases; bases with no gene match: 3. The CDR3 spans 13 residues.